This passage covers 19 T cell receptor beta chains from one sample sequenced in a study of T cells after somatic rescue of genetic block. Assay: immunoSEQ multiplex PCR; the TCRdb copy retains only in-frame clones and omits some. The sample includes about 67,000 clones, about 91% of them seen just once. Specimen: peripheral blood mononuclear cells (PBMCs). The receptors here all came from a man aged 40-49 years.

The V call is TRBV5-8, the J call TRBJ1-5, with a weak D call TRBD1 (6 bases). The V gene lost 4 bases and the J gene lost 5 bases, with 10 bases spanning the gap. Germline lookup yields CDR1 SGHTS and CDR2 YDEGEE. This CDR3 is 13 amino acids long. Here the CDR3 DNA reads TGTGCCAGCAGCATGGGGGGGCATCAGCCCCAGCATTTT. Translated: CASSMGGHQPQHF.

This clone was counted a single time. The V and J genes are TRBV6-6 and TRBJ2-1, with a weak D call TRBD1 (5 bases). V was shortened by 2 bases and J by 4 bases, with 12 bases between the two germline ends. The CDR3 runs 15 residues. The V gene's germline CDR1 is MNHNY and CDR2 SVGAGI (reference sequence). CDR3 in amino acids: CASSYKGSGYNEQFF. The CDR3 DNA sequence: TGTGCCAGCAGTTACAAGGGGTCAGGATACAATGAGCAGTTCTTC.

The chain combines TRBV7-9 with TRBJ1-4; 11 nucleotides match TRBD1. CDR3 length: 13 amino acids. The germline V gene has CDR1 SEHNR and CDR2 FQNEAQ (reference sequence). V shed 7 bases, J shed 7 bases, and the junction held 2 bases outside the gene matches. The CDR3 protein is CASKGTGGEKLFF. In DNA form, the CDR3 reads TGTGCCAGCAAGGGGACAGGGGGTGAAAAACTGTTTTTT.

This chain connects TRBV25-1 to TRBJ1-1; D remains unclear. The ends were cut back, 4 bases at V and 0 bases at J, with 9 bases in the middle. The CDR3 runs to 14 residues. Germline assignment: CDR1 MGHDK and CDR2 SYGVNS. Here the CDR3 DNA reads TGTGCCAGCAGTGTTGGACGGTTGAACACTGAAGCTTTCTTT. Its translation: CASSVGRLNTEAFF.

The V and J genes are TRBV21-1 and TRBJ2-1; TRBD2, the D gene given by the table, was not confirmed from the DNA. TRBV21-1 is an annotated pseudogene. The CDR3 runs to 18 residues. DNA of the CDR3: TGTGCCAGCAGCAAAGGAGGGGCTAGCGGGAGAATGGGCAATGAGCAGTTCTTC. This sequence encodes CASSKGGASGRMGNEQFF.

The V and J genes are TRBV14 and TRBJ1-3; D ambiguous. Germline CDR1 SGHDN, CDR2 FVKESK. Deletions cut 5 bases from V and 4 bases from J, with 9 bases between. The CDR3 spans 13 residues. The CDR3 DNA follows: TGTGCCAGCAGCTGGATTGCAGGAAACACCATATATTTT. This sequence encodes CASSWIAGNTIYF.

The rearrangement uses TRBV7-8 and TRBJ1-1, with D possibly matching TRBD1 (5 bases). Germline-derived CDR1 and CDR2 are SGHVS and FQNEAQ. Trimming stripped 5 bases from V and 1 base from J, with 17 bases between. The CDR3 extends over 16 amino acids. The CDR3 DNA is TGTGCCAGCAGCGATACCATACGGGGCGGGAACACTGAAGCTTTCTTT. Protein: CASSDTIRGGNTEAFF. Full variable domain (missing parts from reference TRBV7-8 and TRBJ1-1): GAGVSQSPRYKVAKRGQDVALRCDPISGHVSLFWYQQALGQGPEFLTYFQNEAQLDKSGLPSDRFFAERPEGSVSTLKIQRTQQEDSAVYLCASSDTIRGGNTEAFFGQGTRLTVV.

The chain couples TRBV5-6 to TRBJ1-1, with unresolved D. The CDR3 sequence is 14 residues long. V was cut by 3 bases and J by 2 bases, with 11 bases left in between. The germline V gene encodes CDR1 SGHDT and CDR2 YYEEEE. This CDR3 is CASSWTGINTEAFF. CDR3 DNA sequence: TGTGCCAGCAGCTGGACGGGGATAAACACTGAAGCTTTCTTT.

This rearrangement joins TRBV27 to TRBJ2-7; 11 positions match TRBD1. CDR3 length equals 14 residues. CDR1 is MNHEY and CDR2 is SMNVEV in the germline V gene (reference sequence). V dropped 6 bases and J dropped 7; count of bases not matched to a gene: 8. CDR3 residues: CASSKGQGVREQYF. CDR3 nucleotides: TGTGCCAGCAGCAAGGGACAGGGGGTTCGAGAGCAGTACTTC.

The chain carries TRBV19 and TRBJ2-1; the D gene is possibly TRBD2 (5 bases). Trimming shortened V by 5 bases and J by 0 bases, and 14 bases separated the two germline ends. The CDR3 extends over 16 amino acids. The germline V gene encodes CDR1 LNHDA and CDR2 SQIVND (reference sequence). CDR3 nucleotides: TGTGCCAGTAGTCCTTTTTCGGGAAGCTCCTACAATGAGCAGTTCTTC. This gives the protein CASSPFSGSSYNEQFF.

The CDR3 region is CASSFGGLRADTQYF. In DNA form, the CDR3 reads TGTGCCAGCAGTTTCGGGGGGCTGAGGGCAGATACGCAGTATTTT. This chain joins TRBV6-5 and TRBJ2-3; tentative D call: TRBD2 (7 bases). The ends were cut back, 4 bases at V and 4 bases at J, with 15 bases in the middle. The CDR3 consists of 15 residues. Germline lookup yields CDR1 MNHEY and CDR2 SVGAGI.

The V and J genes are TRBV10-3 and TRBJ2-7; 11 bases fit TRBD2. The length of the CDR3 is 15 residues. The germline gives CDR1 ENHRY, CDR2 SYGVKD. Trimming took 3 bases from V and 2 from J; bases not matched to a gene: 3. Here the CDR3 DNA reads TGTGCCATCAGTGATTCTAGCGGGAGGACCTACGAGCAGTACTTC. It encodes CAISDSSGRTYEQYF.

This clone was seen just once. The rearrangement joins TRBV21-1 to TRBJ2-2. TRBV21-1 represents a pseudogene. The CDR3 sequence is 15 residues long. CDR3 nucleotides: TGTGCCAGCAGCAACACGGCAGATAACACCGGGGAGCTGTTTTTT. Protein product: CASSNTADNTGELFF.

The CDR3 is CAGNEQFF. The CDR3, as DNA: TGTGCCGGCAATGAGCAGTTCTTC. The gene calls are TRBV30 and TRBJ2-1, with D uncertain. Deletions cut 8 bases from V and 6 bases from J, with 2 bases between. CDR1 is GTSNPN, CDR2 SVGIG, per germline (reference sequence). The CDR3 covers 8 residues.

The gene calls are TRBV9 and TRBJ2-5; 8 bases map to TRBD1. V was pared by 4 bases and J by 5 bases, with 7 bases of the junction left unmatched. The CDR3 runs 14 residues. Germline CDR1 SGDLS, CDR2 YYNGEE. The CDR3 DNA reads TGTGCCAGCAGCCCACAGGGGGTACGGGAGACCCAGTACTTC. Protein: CASSPQGVRETQYF.

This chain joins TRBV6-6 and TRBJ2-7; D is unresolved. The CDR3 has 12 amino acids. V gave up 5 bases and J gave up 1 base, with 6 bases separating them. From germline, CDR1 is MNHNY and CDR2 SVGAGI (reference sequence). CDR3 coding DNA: TGTGCCAGCAGTCCTCAGTCCTACGAGCAGTACTTC. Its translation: CASSPQSYEQYF.

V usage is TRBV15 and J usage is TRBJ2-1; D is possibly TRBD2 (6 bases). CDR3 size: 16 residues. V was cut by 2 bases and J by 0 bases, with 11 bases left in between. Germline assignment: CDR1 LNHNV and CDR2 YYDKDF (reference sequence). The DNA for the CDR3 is TGTGCCACCAGCAGACCGGGGGAGAGCTCCTACAATGAGCAGTTCTTC. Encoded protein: CATSRPGESSYNEQFF.

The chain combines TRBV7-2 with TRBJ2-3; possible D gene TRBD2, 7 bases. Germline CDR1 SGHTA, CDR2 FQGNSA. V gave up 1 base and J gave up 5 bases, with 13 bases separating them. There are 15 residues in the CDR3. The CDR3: CASSLGQGGGDTQYF. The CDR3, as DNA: TGTGCCAGCAGCTTAGGGCAGGGAGGGGGAGATACGCAGTATTTT.

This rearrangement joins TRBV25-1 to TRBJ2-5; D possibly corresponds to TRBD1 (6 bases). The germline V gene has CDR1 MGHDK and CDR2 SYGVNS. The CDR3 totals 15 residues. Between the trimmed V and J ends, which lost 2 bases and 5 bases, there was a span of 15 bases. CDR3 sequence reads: CASSEGTLKGETQYF. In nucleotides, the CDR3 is TGTGCCAGCAGTGAAGGGACATTAAAAGGGGAGACCCAGTACTTC.